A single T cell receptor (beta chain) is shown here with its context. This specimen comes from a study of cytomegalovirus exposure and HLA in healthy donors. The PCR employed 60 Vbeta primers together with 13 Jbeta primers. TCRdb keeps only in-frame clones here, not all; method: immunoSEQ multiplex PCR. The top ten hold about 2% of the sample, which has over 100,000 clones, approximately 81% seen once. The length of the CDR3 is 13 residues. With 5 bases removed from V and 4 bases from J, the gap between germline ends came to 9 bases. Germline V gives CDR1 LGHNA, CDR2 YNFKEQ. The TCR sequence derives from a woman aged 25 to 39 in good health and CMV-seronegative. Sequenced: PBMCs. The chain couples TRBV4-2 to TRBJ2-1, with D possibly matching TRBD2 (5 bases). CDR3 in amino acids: CASSTRGYNEQFF. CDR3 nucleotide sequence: TGTGCCAGCAGCACCCGAGGGTACAATGAGCAGTTCTTC.